What follows describes a single TCR beta chain. Many counts were recorded for this clonotype. Its specific antigen is unknown. No much larger clone is present one base from it, and per-base qualities are unavailable. The data originate from a study of molecular identifiers for immune sequencing clone quantification (dated by TCRdb to between 2017 and 2018). Background for the entire study: In a replicate experiment, RNA from roughly 21,000 or 96,000 naive CD8 T cells was split into five aliquots, four of which were sequenced. This methods study used CD8 T cells to benchmark TCR RNA copy counting and molecular-identifier clustering-based TCR repertoire sequencing (MIDCIRS).

The CDR3 covers 15 residues, taking in both the cysteine and the phenylalanine. Only the CDR3 DNA is retained, 45 bases long and in frame from the first base. The trim is 5 bases for V and 2 bases for J, with a gap of 19 bases between the germline ends. The germline V gene (reference sequence) gives CDR1 as DFQATT and CDR2 as SNEGSKA. Overall study outcomes, separate from this receptor: The sizes of highly expanded clones could end up underestimated when identical TCR molecules share a barcode. Spiked-in Jurkat TCR RNA equivalent to a single cell was reported to be detectable even among more than 900,000 naive CD8 T cells. Approximately 2.7 recovered TCR RNA copies per cell were obtained by modeling, versus roughly 10 by digital PCR, implying a capture efficiency of roughly 32%. Naive libraries contained spiked-in Jurkat TCR RNA (roughly 10 copies' worth), which is not part of the donor repertoire. Clones above 20 RNA copies held over 97% of molecules in CMV-specific effector cells but under 1% in naive cells. Without barcode sub-clustering, chimeric consensus sequences inflated TCR diversity; chimeras reached as high as 47%.

Preparation of the library involved PCR. Data came from an Illumina HiSeq 4000. Bulk TCR libraries were generated as previously described, with the TCR primers listed in Table S5 used. The Qiagen AllPrep DNA/RNA kit was used to purify total RNA. Before any analysis, reads coming from multiple sequencing runs of the same library were combined into one pool. The authors' analysis ran thus. Reads were retained only if their TCR constant sequence matched exactly, and those retained reads were trimmed to 150 nt and grouped according to their 12-nt molecular barcodes. Within each barcode group, reads were sub-clustered at a 15% Levenshtein threshold, and quality-weighted consensus sequences were built per RNA molecule. Non-functional sequences were filtered out, along with any lower-count sequence sitting one edit away from another sequence. On the basis of fitting two negative binomial distributions, barcode sub-clusters with fewer than 20% of the maximum read count were discarded. TCRdb ran its own pipeline on the public reads, namely fastp trimming at Q25 and MiXCR clone calling, and kept in-frame beta chains. Here each entry gathers all rows of one CDR3 protein and keeps the most common genes and DNA. For this entry, the V and J calls and clone size follow TCRdb and not the study's own pipeline. A total of approximately 670,000 distinct CDR3 sequences appear in this sample, just under 20% of them only once. Clones ranked in the top ten supply roughly 0.9% of the sample.

Libraries of naive CD8 T cells were built from approximately 20,000 to 980,000 sorted cells, with 10%, 30% or 50% of the purified RNA used. Naive CD8 T cells, defined as CD8+CD4-CCR7+CD45RA+, were FACS-sorted into RLT Plus buffer on a BD FACSAria II. To test detection sensitivity, Jurkat RNA equal to under 13 TCR copies was added to samples of roughly 18,000-1,100,000 naive CD8 T cells. Enrichment of CD8 T cells was done with RosetteSep CD8+ T Cell Enrichment Cocktail plus Ficoll-Paque, and ACK red cell lysis came afterward. The sequenced sample consisted of naive CD8+ T cells from blood, with Jurkat cell RNA spiked in. The cell subset or site label, as the study defines it: FACS-sorted CD8+CD4-CCR7+CD45RA+ naive T cells. The sequence links TRBV20-1 to TRBJ2-7; the D gene may be TRBD1 or TRBD2, since each aligns over 5 bases. The sequence derives from a human donor in good health. Some libraries in this study had Jurkat cell RNA spiked in. The CDR3: CSARGTDEHTYEQYF. In nucleotide form, the sequence is TGCAGTGCTCGTGGGACGGACGAACACACCTACGAGCAGTACTTC.